The 3 T cell receptor beta chains below all came from one sample that was sequenced in a study. TCRdb used MiXCR to reprocess the 5' RACE reads, holding one entry per CDR3 protein. Of tens of thousands of distinct CDR3 sequences in the sample, about 20% were seen once. Treg sorting used a CD4+CD25+CD127-/low gate. The sample was Tregs sorted from blood. Every receptor here comes from a female donor with breast cancer.

CDR3: CASSSETGTSFNEQFF. The CDR3 coding sequence is TGTGCCAGCAGCTCGGAGACCGGGACTAGTTTCAATGAGCAGTTCTTC. This chain connects TRBV7-2 to TRBJ2-1; 8 bases match TRBD2. CDR3 length equals 16 residues. Germline V gene data show CDR1 as SGHTA and CDR2 as FQGNSA. The V segment lost 4 bases and the J segment 6 bases; nucleotides outside the gene matches: 11.

The genes are TRBV27 and TRBJ1-5, with D hard to call. Germline V gene data show CDR1 as MNHEY and CDR2 as SMNVEV (reference sequence). The V gene lost 4 bases and the J gene lost 7 bases, with 14 bases spanning the gap. This CDR3 region has 14 residues. Here the CDR3 DNA reads TGTGCCAGCAGTTCGGCCGGGGTAGGGCAGCCCCAGCATTTT. Amino acids: CASSSAGVGQPQHF.

This clonotype was seen repeatedly, ten times or more. This chain connects TRBV15 to TRBJ2-7; D unresolved. V gave up 0 bases and J gave up 5 bases, with 17 bases separating them. Germline assignment: CDR1 LNHNV and CDR2 YYDKDF (reference sequence). This CDR3 spans 16 amino acids. For the CDR3, the DNA is TGTGCCACCAGCAGAGATGTAGGACCGCCGTTCGACGAGCAGTACTTC. Protein product: CATSRDVGPPFDEQYF.